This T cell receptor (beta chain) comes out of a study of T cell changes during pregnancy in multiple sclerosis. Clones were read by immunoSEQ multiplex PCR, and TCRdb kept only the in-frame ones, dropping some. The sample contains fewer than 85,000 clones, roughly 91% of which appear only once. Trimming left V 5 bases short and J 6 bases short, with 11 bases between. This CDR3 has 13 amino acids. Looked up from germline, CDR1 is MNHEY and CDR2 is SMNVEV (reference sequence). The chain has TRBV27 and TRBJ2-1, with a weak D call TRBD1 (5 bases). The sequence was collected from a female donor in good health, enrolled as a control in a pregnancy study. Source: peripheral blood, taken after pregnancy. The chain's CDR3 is CASSPGMANEQFF. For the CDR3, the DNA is TGTGCCAGCAGTCCAGGGATGGCCAATGAGCAGTTCTTC.